The present entry profiles one TCR beta chain with its context. This sample was taken from a study of cytomegalovirus exposure and HLA in healthy donors. V lost 4 bases to trimming and J lost 5 bases; unmatched junction nucleotides: 8. Germline loops: CDR1 SGDLS, CDR2 YYNGEE. CDR3 size: 14 residues. Assay used: immunoSEQ multiplex PCR; TCRdb lists only in-frame clones, some missing. The repertoire holds more than 70,000 clones, with approximately 94% as singletons. Donors came from a validation cohort of over a hundred subjects, distinct from the first 666-subject cohort. The sequencing sample was made of PBMCs. The chain is built from TRBV9 and TRBJ1-2; 7 bases match TRBD1. This clonotype was sampled from a woman between 18 and 29 years old in good health and CMV-seronegative. CDR3 bases: TGTGCCAGCAGCTTAGGACAGGCTGAATATGGCTACACCTTC. Its translation is CASSLGQAEYGYTF. The full variable domain, completed using reference TRBV9 and TRBJ1-2, is DSGVTQTPKHLITATGQRVTLRCSPRSGDLSVYWYQQSLDQGLQFLIQYYNGEERAKGNILERFSAQQFPDLHSELNLSSLELGDSALYFCASSLGQAEYGYTFGSGTRLTVV.